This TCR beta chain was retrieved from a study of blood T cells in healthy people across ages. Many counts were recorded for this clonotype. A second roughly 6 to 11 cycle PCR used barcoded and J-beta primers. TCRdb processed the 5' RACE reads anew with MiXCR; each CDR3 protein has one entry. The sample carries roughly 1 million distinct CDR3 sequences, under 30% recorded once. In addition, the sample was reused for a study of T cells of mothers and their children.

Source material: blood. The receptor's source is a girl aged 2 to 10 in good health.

The chain's CDR3 is CASSLAGGENNEQFF. DNA for the CDR3: TGTGCCAGCAGCTTAGCGGGGGGAGAAAACAATGAGCAGTTCTTC. The V and J genes are TRBV27 and TRBJ2-1, with 10 bases lining up with TRBD2. CDR3 size: 15 residues. Unmatched junction bases numbered 7, after V lost 6 bases and J lost 5 bases. Germline CDR1 reads MNHEY; CDR2 reads SMNVEV (reference sequence).